A selection of T cell receptor beta chains follows, all from one sample in a study of regulatory T cells in long-lasting Graves disease. Using its own MiXCR run on the multiplex PCR reads, TCRdb lists one record per CDR3 protein. In the table there are about 370,000 distinct CDR3 sequences, roughly 15% of which are singletons. This material consisted of peripheral blood mononuclear cells (PBMCs), taken at new diagnosis, from a patient treated with antithyroid drugs. These receptors came from a female donor with Graves disease. CDR3s leave out the opening cysteine and the closing phenylalanine or tryptophan. The D gene is left open where the match is weak.

D | length | V | CDR3
TRBD1 | 11 | TRBV5-1 | ASSLQGSLEQY
TRBD1 | 13 | TRBV28 | ASSDRGVSNQPQH
- | 11 | TRBV10-3 | ATERGSYNEQF
- | 12 | TRBV28 | ASSLSLRHQPQH
TRBD1 | 13 | TRBV9 | ASTGGRQMNTEAF
- | 13 | TRBV3-1 | ASSRHSSGANVLT
- | 13 | TRBV18 | ASSLPDRSNSPLH
TRBD1 | 15 | TRBV19 | ASSISPGQGVYNEQF
- | 12 | TRBV12-3/TRBV12-4 | ASSFPGGGETQY
TRBD1 | 15 | TRBV28 | ASSPVTGGVGNYGYT
TRBD1 | 13 | TRBV7-2 | ASSYYTGVRTEAF
- | 13 | TRBV12-3/TRBV12-4 | ASTVDMSSGNTIY
- | 11 | TRBV2 | ATQSYSSYEQY
- | 12 | TRBV28 | ASSFRAEQETQY
TRBD1 | 13 | TRBV6-2/TRBV6-3 | ASSYRGRNTDTQY
- | 11 | TRBV3-1 | ASSQDYGETQY
- | 11 | TRBV12-3/TRBV12-4 | ASSFPSEETQY
TRBD2 | 14 | TRBV7-9 | ASSSPPGLVAGELF
- | 12 | TRBV20-1 | SARAGGRTDTQY
TRBD1 | 9 | TRBV19 | ASRQGNEQF
- | 14 | TRBV2 | ASSPARVQLGSTIY
- | 12 | TRBV3-1 | ASSRGRMGEKLF
TRBD1 | 13 | TRBV27 | ASSKTGVLYNEQF
- | 12 | TRBV13 | ASSLAGVRPEAF
TRBD2 | 13 | TRBV10-1 | ASSAGTSGTGEQF
- | 13 | TRBV4-3 | ASSQDIPGPYEQY
- | 14 | TRBV3-1 | ASSQEETARIRGYT
- | 11 | TRBV30 | AWSVGQSYGYT
- | 13 | TRBV27 | ASSFVPPILDGYT
TRBD1 | 13 | TRBV5-1 | ASSLDGQGAYEQY
TRBD1 | 14 | TRBV5-8 | ASSHDGTGAHNEQF
TRBD1 | 18 | TRBV6-2/TRBV6-3 | ASSYSIVQGGLSGANVLT
- | 15 | TRBV4-2 | ASSQDFRGRFNSPLH
- | 14 | TRBV12-5 | ASGFNRRPRYNEQF
- | 11 | TRBV2 | ASSTGGGTEAF
- | 12 | TRBV20-1 | SAEDQSGIYGYT
TRBD2 | 14 | TRBV2 | ASSGRGLAGTDTQY
TRBD1 | 14 | TRBV20-1 | SARDAGGSYNSPLH
TRBD2 | 13 | TRBV5-1 | ASSFLAGGQETQY
- | 12 | TRBV27 | ASSLYGANYGYT
- | 11 | TRBV27 | ASSARNSYEQY